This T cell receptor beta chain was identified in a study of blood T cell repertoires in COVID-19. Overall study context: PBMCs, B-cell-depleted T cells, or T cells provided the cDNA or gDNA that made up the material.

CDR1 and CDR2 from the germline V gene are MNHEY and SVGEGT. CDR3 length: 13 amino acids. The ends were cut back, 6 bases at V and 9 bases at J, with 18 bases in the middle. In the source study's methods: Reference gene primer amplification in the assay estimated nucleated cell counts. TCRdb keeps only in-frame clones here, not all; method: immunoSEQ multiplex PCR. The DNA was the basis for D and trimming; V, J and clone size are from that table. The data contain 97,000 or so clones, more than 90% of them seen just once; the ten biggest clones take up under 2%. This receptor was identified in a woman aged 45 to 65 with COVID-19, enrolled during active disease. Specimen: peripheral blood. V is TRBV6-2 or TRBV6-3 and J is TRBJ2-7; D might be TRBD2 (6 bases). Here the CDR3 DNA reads TGTGCCAGCAGCCAGCTACCGGGACTCCGGCAGTACTTC. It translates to CASSQLPGLRQYF.